This T cell receptor beta chain was observed in a study of cytomegalovirus exposure and HLA in healthy donors. Study details: The roughly 120 validation repertoires used the same platform as the 550 to 850 first-cohort repertoires (as reported by a later analysis). Points from the study as a whole: The authors confirmed in vitro that three CMV-associated chains were specific for CMV antigens. Cytomegalovirus status, reportedly, was diagnosed with high specificity and sensitivity by the classifier.

CDR3 length equals 16 residues. The V end was cut by 4 bases, the J end by 3 bases, with 15 bases between. Germline V lookup: CDR1 SGHTA, CDR2 FQGTGA. Separation from the approximately 670-subject first cohort characterized the roughly 130-subject validation cohort, to which the donors belonged. The data were produced by immunoSEQ multiplex PCR, yet TCRdb's version contains in-frame clones alone and is incomplete. This table holds some 130,000 clones, around four fifths found once. Remarks on this clone: Its antigen is not identified.

The rearrangement uses TRBV7-3 and TRBJ2-2, with D possibly matching TRBD1 (6 bases). This sequence originates from a man between 25 and 39 years old in good health and CMV-seropositive. Sequencing was carried out using PBMCs. CDR3 nucleotide sequence: TGTGCCAGCAGCTCCCAATGGGGGCCAGACACCGGGGAGCTGTTTTTT. This encodes CASSSQWGPDTGELFF.